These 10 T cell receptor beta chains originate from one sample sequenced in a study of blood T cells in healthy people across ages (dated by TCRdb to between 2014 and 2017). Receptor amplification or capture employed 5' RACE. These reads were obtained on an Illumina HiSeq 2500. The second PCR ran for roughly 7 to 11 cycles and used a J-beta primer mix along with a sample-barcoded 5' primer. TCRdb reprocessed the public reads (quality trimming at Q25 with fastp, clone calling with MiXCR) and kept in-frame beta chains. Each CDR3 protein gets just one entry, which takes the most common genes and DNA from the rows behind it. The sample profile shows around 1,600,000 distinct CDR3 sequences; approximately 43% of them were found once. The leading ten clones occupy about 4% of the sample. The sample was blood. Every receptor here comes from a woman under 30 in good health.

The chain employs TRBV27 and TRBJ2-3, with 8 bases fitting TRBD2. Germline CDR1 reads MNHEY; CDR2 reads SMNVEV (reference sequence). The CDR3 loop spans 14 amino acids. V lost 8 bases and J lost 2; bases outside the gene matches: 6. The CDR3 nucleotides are TGTGCCAGCCGCCGGGGGGGTCTCACAGATACGCAGTATTTT. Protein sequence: CASRRGGLTDTQYF.

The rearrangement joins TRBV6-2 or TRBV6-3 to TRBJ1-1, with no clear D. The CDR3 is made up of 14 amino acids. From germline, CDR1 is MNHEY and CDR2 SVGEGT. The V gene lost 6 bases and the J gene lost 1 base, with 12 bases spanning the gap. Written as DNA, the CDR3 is TGTGCCAGCAGCCCCCTACGACAGAACACTGAAGCTTTCTTT. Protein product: CASSPLRQNTEAFF.

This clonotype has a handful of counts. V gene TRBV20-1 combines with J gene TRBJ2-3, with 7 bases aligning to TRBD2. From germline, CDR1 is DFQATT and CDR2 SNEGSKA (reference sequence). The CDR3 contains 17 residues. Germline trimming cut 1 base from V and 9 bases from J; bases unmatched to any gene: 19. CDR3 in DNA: TGCAGTGCTAGAGTGATTAGCGGGTACGGGGGTCGGGAGACGCAGTATTTT. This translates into CSARVISGYGGRETQYF.

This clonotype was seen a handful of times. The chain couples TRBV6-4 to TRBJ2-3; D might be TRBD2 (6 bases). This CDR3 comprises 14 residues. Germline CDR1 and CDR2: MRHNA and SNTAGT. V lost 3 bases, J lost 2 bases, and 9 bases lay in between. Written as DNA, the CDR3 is TGTGCCAGCAGTGATGGACTAACCACAGATACGCAGTATTTT. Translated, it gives CASSDGLTTDTQYF.

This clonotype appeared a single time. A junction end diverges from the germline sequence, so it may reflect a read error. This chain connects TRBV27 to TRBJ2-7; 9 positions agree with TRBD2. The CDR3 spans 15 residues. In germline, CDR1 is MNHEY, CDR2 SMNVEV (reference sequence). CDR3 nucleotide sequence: TGTGCCAGCAGTTTACTTGCGGGAGGGCCCTACAAGCAGTACTTC. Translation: CASSLLAGGPYKQYF.

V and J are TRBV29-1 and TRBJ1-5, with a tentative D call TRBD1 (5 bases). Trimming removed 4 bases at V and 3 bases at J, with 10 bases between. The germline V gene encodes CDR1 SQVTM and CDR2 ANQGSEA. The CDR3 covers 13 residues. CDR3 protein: CSVGGGFNQPQHF. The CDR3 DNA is TGCAGCGTTGGTGGGGGGTTCAATCAGCCCCAGCATTTT.

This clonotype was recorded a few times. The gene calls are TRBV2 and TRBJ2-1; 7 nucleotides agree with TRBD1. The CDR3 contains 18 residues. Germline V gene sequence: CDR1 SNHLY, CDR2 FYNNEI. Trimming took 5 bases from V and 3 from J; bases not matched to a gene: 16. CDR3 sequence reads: CASSPFRRQGVRYNEQFF. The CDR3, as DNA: TGTGCCAGCAGTCCGTTCCGTCGACAGGGTGTCCGCTACAATGAGCAGTTCTTC.

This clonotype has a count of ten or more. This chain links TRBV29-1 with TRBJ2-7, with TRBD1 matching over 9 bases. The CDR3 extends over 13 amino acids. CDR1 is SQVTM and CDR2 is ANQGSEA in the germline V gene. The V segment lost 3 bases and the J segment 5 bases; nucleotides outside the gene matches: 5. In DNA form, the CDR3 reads TGCAGCGTTGATGGACAGGGGCGGGACGAGCAGTACTTC. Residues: CSVDGQGRDEQYF.

The CDR3 protein is CSVVGGDSYEQYF. DNA for the CDR3: TGCAGCGTTGTGGGTGGGGACTCCTACGAGCAGTACTTC. This chain connects TRBV29-1 to TRBJ2-7; D uncertain. The CDR3 has 13 amino acids. Trimming pared 4 bases from V and 0 bases from J, leaving 10 bases between. CDR1 and CDR2 from the germline V gene are SQVTM and ANQGSEA.

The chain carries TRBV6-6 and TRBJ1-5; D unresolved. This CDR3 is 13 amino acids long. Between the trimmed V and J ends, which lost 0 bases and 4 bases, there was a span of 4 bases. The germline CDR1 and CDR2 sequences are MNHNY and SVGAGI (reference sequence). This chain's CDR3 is CASSYSENQPQHF. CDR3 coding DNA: TGTGCCAGCAGTTACTCGGAGAATCAGCCCCAGCATTTT.